The next 25 T cell receptor beta chains were all read from a single sample in a study of identical twins. TCRdb redid the calling of the 5' RACE reads with MiXCR, one entry per CDR3 protein. The sample has hundreds of thousands of distinct CDR3 sequences, around 6.6% seen once. These data also formed part of another study, on yellow fever vaccine responses in identical twins.

Input material: memory (CD45RO+) T cells sorted from blood. The receptors derive from a young woman in good health.

This clonotype was detected many times. The rearrangement uses TRBV7-9 and TRBJ2-7; possibly TRBD2 for D (6 bases). Germline lookup yields CDR1 SEHNR and CDR2 FQNEAQ (reference sequence). This CDR3 is 17 amino acids long. Trimming stripped 1 base from V and 2 bases from J, with 18 bases between. The CDR3 bases are TGTGCCAGCAGCTTAGTCAAGGAGGCTAGCGTACCCTACGAGCAGTACTTC. Translated, it gives CASSLVKEASVPYEQYF.

This clonotype was observed a few times. V and J are TRBV3-1 and TRBJ2-7; 8 nucleotides match TRBD2. V shed 0 bases, J shed 8 bases, and the junction held 9 bases outside the gene matches. Germline values: CDR1 LGHDT, CDR2 YNNKEL (reference sequence). This CDR3 has 15 amino acids. CDR3 coding DNA: TGTGCCAGCAGCCAAGATCTGCTAGCGGGTAAGAAGCAGTACTTC. It codes for CASSQDLLAGKKQYF.

This sequence joins TRBV24-1 and TRBJ2-5; D is possibly TRBD1 or TRBD2 (5 bases each). Trimming took off 2 bases at V and 2 bases at J, with 17 bases between the two ends. The germline gives CDR1 KGHDR, CDR2 SFDVKD. This CDR3 region has 17 residues. In DNA form, the CDR3 reads TGTGCCACCAGTGATTCTGGCAGGGAGAGGGTTCAAGAGACCCAGTACTTC. It is translated as CATSDSGRERVQETQYF.

This rearrangement joins TRBV20-1 to TRBJ2-7; 8 bases are a match to TRBD1. CDR3 length equals 15 residues. Trimming took 3 bases from V and 2 from J; bases not matched to a gene: 9. CDR1 is DFQATT and CDR2 is SNEGSKA in the germline V gene (reference sequence). The CDR3 nucleotides read TGCAGTGCTAGGGATCAGGGGGCTATAACCTACGAGCAGTACTTC. It specifies CSARDQGAITYEQYF.

The genes are TRBV20-1 and TRBJ2-5; 7 nucleotides align to TRBD2. Unmatched junction bases numbered 6, after V lost 4 bases and J lost 4 bases. The CDR3 contains 13 residues. Germline V gene lookup returns CDR1 DFQATT and CDR2 SNEGSKA (reference sequence). CDR3 sequence (DNA): TGCAGTGCTACCCAAGGGAGGGGAGAGACCCAGTACTTC. This sequence encodes CSATQGRGETQYF.

At least ten counts were recorded for this clonotype. The CDR3: CASSQVRTGGGETQYF. CDR3 coding DNA: TGTGCCAGCAGCCAAGTTAGGACAGGCGGGGGAGAGACCCAGTACTTC. This chain connects TRBV3-1 to TRBJ2-5; possibly TRBD1 or TRBD2 for D (7 bases each). The length of the CDR3 is 16 residues. Germline V gene lookup returns CDR1 LGHDT and CDR2 YNNKEL (reference sequence). V lost 1 base and J lost 4, with 16 bases in between.

The chain joins TRBV12-3 or TRBV12-4 to TRBJ2-2, with 10 nucleotides matching TRBD2. The CDR3 totals 14 residues. V lost 5 bases to trimming and J lost 5 bases; unmatched junction nucleotides: 2. In nucleotides, the CDR3 is TGTGCCAGCAGTAGCGGGAGGGGGACCGGGGAGCTGTTTTTT. Amino acid sequence: CASSSGRGTGELFF.

This clonotype was found many times. V is TRBV2 and J is TRBJ2-1; perhaps TRBD2 as D (5 bases). The germline V gene encodes CDR1 SNHLY and CDR2 FYNNEI. V shed 7 bases and J shed 0 bases, with 7 bases lying between them. This CDR3 region has 13 residues. CDR3 residues: CASISASYNEQFF. As DNA, the CDR3 is TGTGCCAGCATTAGCGCCTCCTACAATGAGCAGTTCTTC.

This clonotype showed up just a few times. The chain uses TRBV14 and TRBJ2-7, with D uncertain. This CDR3 has 13 amino acids. Germline CDR1 and CDR2: SGHDN and FVKESK. Trimming removed 0 bases at V and 5 bases at J, with 8 bases between. The CDR3 spells CASSQDVAHEQYF. The CDR3 bases are TGTGCCAGCAGCCAAGATGTTGCCCACGAGCAGTACTTC. The entire variable domain, with the rest obtained from reference TRBV14 and TRBJ2-7, is as follows: EAGVTQFPSHSVIEKGQTVTLRCDPISGHDNLYWYRRVMGKEIKFLLHFVKESKQDESGMPNNRFLAERTGGTYSTLKVQPAELEDSGVYFCASSQDVAHEQYFGPGTRLTVT.

The chain couples TRBV7-9 to TRBJ1-5; TRBD1 might be the D (6 bases). Germline CDR1 and CDR2: SEHNR and FQNEAQ (reference sequence). This CDR3 is built from 14 residues. V lost 8 bases to trimming and J lost 2 bases, with 13 bases between them. The CDR3 region has the DNA TGTGCCAGCTCCCCGGACAGTGGCAATCAGCCCCAGCATTTT. It is translated as CASSPDSGNQPQHF. Using reference TRBV7-9 and TRBJ1-5 for the parts outside the CDR3, the full variable domain is DTGVSQNPRHKITKRGQNVTFRCDPISEHNRLYWYRQTLGQGPEFLTYFQNEAQLEKSRLLSDRFSAERPKGSFSTLEIQRTEQGDSAMYLCASSPDSGNQPQHFGDGTRLSIL.

There are many counts of this clonotype. The rearrangement links TRBV15 to TRBJ2-1; 7 bases are shared with TRBD2. Germline loops: CDR1 LNHNV, CDR2 YYDKDF (reference sequence). V lost 0 bases to trimming and J lost 4 bases; unmatched junction nucleotides: 3. The CDR3 totals 15 residues. The CDR3 nucleotides are TGTGCCACCAGCAGAGATACGGGGGGTTACAATGAGCAGTTCTTC. It codes for CATSRDTGGYNEQFF.

This chain connects TRBV10-3 to TRBJ1-5; D unclear. The CDR3 sequence is 15 residues long. The V gene's germline CDR1 is ENHRY and CDR2 SYGVKD. V shed 10 bases and J shed 1 base, with 17 bases lying between them. CDR3 nucleotide sequence: TGTGCCACCCGCACGGGTGGCAGAAGCAATCAGCCCCAGCATTTT. This codes for CATRTGGRSNQPQHF.

There are many counts of this clonotype. The chain uses TRBV5-5 and TRBJ2-5; TRBD2 matches at 14 bases. The CDR3 spans 17 residues. The V gene's germline CDR1 is SGHKS and CDR2 YYEKEE (reference sequence). The junction had 2 bases not matched to a gene; V was cut back by 0 bases and J by 1 base. CDR3 DNA sequence: TGTGCCAGCAGCTTGGCCGGGACTAGCGGGGGCCAAGAGACCCAGTACTTC. Residues: CASSLAGTSGGQETQYF.

Ten or more counts support this clonotype. V is TRBV5-1 and J is TRBJ2-2; D remains ambiguous. The CDR3 consists of 14 residues. The germline gives CDR1 SGHRS, CDR2 YFSETQ. V was cut by 0 bases and J by 2 bases, with 5 bases left in between. The CDR3 is CASSLDLNTGELFF. The CDR3 nucleotides read TGCGCCAGCAGCTTGGACTTAAACACCGGGGAGCTGTTTTTT.

This clonotype has ten or more counts. The chain carries TRBV7-6 and TRBJ2-1; D is undetermined. V was clipped by 1 base and J by 7 bases, with 14 bases between them. The CDR3 extends over 15 amino acids. Germline CDR1 reads SGHVS; CDR2 reads FNYEAQ. CDR3 DNA: TGTGCCAGCAGCTTAGGGGTACCCCACGTGAATGAGCAGTTCTTC. This encodes CASSLGVPHVNEQFF.

This clonotype has more than one count but fewer than ten. V and J are TRBV24-1 and TRBJ2-5, with D possibly being TRBD2 (6 bases). Between the trimmed V and J ends, which lost 4 bases and 3 bases, there was a span of 14 bases. Germline CDR1 is KGHDR and CDR2 is SFDVKD. This CDR3 is 15 amino acids long. CDR3: CATSEPAGPEETQYF. In DNA, the CDR3 is TGTGCCACCAGTGAACCAGCGGGCCCAGAAGAGACCCAGTACTTC.

Ten or more counts support this clonotype. The chain joins TRBV6-1 to TRBJ2-5, with 8 bases identical to TRBD1. Germline assignment: CDR1 MNHNS and CDR2 SASEGT. Trimming removed 6 bases from V and 1 base from J; junction bases left unmatched: 10. CDR3 length: 16 residues. The CDR3 DNA reads TGTGCCAGCAGAGGGGTGACAGGGGTCATCCAAGAGACCCAGTACTTC. Protein product: CASRGVTGVIQETQYF.

This clonotype was counted ten times or more. The rearrangement uses TRBV12-3 or TRBV12-4 and TRBJ2-6, with D perhaps matching TRBD1 or TRBD2 (5 bases each). This CDR3 is 17 amino acids long. The V end was cut by 4 bases, the J end by 0 bases, with 13 bases between. The CDR3 nucleotides read TGTGCCAGCAGTTCCGGGACGGTGAGCTCTGGGGCCAACGTCCTGACTTTC. Translated, it gives CASSSGTVSSGANVLTF.

This clonotype has only a few counts. The chain joins TRBV7-9 to TRBJ2-6; D is unresolved. CDR1 is SEHNR, CDR2 FQNEAQ, per germline (reference sequence). The CDR3 is 17 residues long. Trimming removed 5 bases at V and 1 base at J, with 15 bases between. CDR3 sequence: CASSPSPKASGANVLTF. In nucleotides, the CDR3 is TGTGCCAGCAGCCCTTCGCCCAAGGCTTCTGGGGCCAACGTCCTGACTTTC.

This clonotype appeared many times. The chain couples TRBV24-1 to TRBJ2-2, with D uncertain. The CDR3 is 15 residues long. Trimming stripped 5 bases from V and 3 bases from J, with 12 bases between. Germline loops: CDR1 KGHDR, CDR2 SFDVKD. CDR3 protein: CATSVQPQHTGELFF. The DNA for the CDR3 is TGTGCCACCAGTGTCCAACCACAGCACACCGGGGAGCTGTTTTTT.

A few counts support this clonotype. The V gene is TRBV7-3, the J gene TRBJ2-3, with 11 bases that match TRBD2. V gave up 5 bases and J gave up 12 bases; unmatched junction bases: 13. CDR1 SGHTA and CDR2 FQGTGA come from the germline V gene. The CDR3 loop spans 15 amino acids. The CDR3 is CASSLGLGTSGEQYF. The CDR3 DNA sequence: TGTGCCAGCAGCCTAGGTCTCGGGACTAGCGGTGAACAGTATTTT.

This clonotype was recorded at least ten times. The CDR3 sequence is CASSLGTAVGQPQHF. CDR3 in DNA: TGTGCCAGCAGCCTCGGGACAGCGGTAGGGCAGCCCCAGCATTTT. This sequence joins TRBV3-1 and TRBJ1-5; 7 bases match TRBD1. Germline values: CDR1 LGHDT, CDR2 YNNKEL (reference sequence). The CDR3 runs to 15 residues. J lost 7 bases, V lost 4 bases, and 10 bases had no gene match. The full variable domain, rest sourced from reference TRBV3-1 and TRBJ1-5, is DTAVSQTPKYLVTQMGNDKSIKCEQNLGHDTMYWYKQDSKKFLKIMFSYNNKELIINETVPNRFSPKSPDKAHLNLHINSLELGDSAVYFCASSLGTAVGQPQHFGDGTRLSIL.

This clonotype showed up many times. The chain links TRBV6-1 to TRBJ1-6; TRBD1 aligns across 10 bases. The CDR3 length is 15 residues. The junction had 8 bases not matched to a gene; V was cut back by 6 bases and J by 9 bases. The V gene's germline CDR1 is MNHNS and CDR2 SASEGT. This CDR3 is CASRSGTGDSSPLHF. The CDR3 DNA reads as TGTGCCAGCAGGTCCGGGACAGGGGACTCTTCACCCCTCCACTTT.

The V gene is TRBV6-1, the J gene TRBJ1-1; 9 nucleotides match TRBD1. The CDR3 length is 13 residues. Looked up from germline, CDR1 is MNHNS and CDR2 is SASEGT. Losses at the gene ends were 6 bases for V and 5 bases for J; bases not matched to a gene: 4. CDR3 sequence: CASRTGTGTEAFF. The CDR3, as DNA: TGTGCCAGCAGGACCGGGACAGGGACTGAAGCTTTCTTT.

The V and J genes are TRBV25-1 and TRBJ2-3; the match to TRBD1 covers 7 bases. V lost 5 bases, J lost 2 bases, and 7 bases stayed unmatched. Germline CDR1 and CDR2: MGHDK and SYGVNS. The CDR3 has 15 residues. DNA for the CDR3: TGTGCCAGCAGTCCATCTGACAGGGCCACAGATACGCAGTATTTT. Amino acids: CASSPSDRATDTQYF.